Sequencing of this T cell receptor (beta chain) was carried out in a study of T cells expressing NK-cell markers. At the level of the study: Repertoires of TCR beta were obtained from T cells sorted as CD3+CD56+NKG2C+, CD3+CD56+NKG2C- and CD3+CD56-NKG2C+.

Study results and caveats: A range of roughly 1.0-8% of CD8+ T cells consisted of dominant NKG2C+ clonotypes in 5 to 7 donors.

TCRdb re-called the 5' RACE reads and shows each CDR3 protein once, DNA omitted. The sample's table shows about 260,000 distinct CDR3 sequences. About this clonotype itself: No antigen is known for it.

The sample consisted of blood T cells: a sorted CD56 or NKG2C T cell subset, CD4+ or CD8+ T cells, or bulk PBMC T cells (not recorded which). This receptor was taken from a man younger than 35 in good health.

The CDR3 here is CASSYSLVAGTDTQYF. This sequence joins TRBV6-5 and TRBJ2-3. CDR3 length: 16 amino acids. Germline values: CDR1 MNHEY, CDR2 SVGAGI.